The 24 T cell receptor beta chains reported below all come from one sample, sequenced in a study of cytomegalovirus exposure and HLA in healthy donors. PCR amplification relied on 60 Vbeta primers (plus 13 Jbeta primers). The data were produced by immunoSEQ multiplex PCR, yet TCRdb's version contains in-frame clones alone and is incomplete. The sample has 64,000 or so clones; approximately 70% are singletons. Specimen: PBMCs. The receptors here all came from a woman aged 50 to 60 in good health and CMV-seropositive.

The table lists this clone with a few counts. The CDR3 sequence: CASSLSTVFIQSSYNEQFF. DNA of the CDR3: TGTGCCAGCAGCTTAAGCACAGTATTCATACAAAGCTCCTACAATGAGCAGTTCTTC. The chain combines TRBV7-2 with TRBJ2-1, with no clear D. V lost 2 bases and J 0 bases, leaving 20 bases between the germline ends. Germline CDR1 reads SGHTA; CDR2 reads FQGNSA. The CDR3 runs to 19 residues.

This clone is termed medium-sized (0.01 to 0.1%). The chain links TRBV5-4 to TRBJ2-1; 7 bases are a match to TRBD2. This CDR3 contains 15 residues. V dropped 2 bases and J dropped 2; count of bases not matched to a gene: 4. Germline CDR1 SGHNT, CDR2 YYREEE (reference sequence). The CDR3 loop reads CASSFTSETYNEQFF. The CDR3 DNA reads TGTGCCAGCAGCTTTACTAGCGAGACCTACAATGAGCAGTTCTTC.

This clone occurred once. The V and J genes are TRBV2 and TRBJ2-1, with 8 bases that match TRBD2. CDR3 size: 18 residues. Per germline, CDR1 SNHLY and CDR2 FYNNEI. Trimming at V came to 4 bases and at J to 4 bases, leaving 15 bases not matched to a gene. CDR3 sequence (DNA): TGTGCCAGCAGTGGTGGTACGCAGAGGGTAGCGGGATACAATGAGCAGTTCTTC. The encoded protein is CASSGGTQRVAGYNEQFF. Combining the CDR3 with reference TRBV2 and TRBJ2-1 gives the whole variable domain EPEVTQTPSHQVTQMGQEVILRCVPISNHLYFYWYRQILGQKVEFLVSFYNNEISEKSEIFDDQFSVERPDGSNFTLKIRSTKLEDSAMYFCASSGGTQRVAGYNEQFFGPGTRLTVL.

The V gene is TRBV6-6, the J gene TRBJ2-7, with 10 bases matching TRBD2. With 6 bases clipped from V and 4 bases from J, the junction kept 3 bases outside the gene matches. The CDR3 is 13 residues long. The germline V gene encodes CDR1 MNHNY and CDR2 SVGAGI (reference sequence). The CDR3 spells CASRRTSGYEQYF. CDR3 nucleotides: TGTGCCAGCAGGAGGACTAGCGGTTACGAGCAGTACTTC.

J is TRBJ1-5 and V is TRBV7-9; TRBD1 agrees at 7 bases. Unmatched junction bases numbered 7, after V lost 5 bases and J lost 0 bases. The germline V gene has CDR1 SEHNR and CDR2 FQNEAQ (reference sequence). This CDR3 spans 16 amino acids. The CDR3 protein is CASSPVGTDSNQPQHF. The CDR3 nucleotides are TGTGCCAGCAGCCCCGTTGGGACAGATAGCAATCAGCCCCAGCATTTT.

The chain employs TRBV11-2 and TRBJ1-2; 7 positions agree with TRBD1. The CDR3 contains 15 residues. The V gene's germline CDR1 is SGHAT and CDR2 FQNNGV. The V gene end was trimmed by 3 bases and the J gene end by 2 bases; junction bases not matched to a gene: 6. The CDR3 sequence: CASSFSVQGNYGYTF. In nucleotides, the CDR3 is TGTGCCAGCAGCTTTTCCGTACAGGGGAACTATGGCTACACCTTC.

The chain is built from TRBV7-2 and TRBJ1-4; 8 bases align to TRBD1. Germline V gene lookup returns CDR1 SGHTA and CDR2 FQGNSA. J was trimmed by 10 bases and V by 5 bases; bases with no gene match: 12. The CDR3 is 15 residues long. In nucleotides, the CDR3 is TGTGCCAGCAGCCCTTTTGGACAGGGAATTGGAAAACTGTTTTTT. Its translation is CASSPFGQGIGKLFF.

The chain links TRBV4-1 to TRBJ2-3; 8 bases align to TRBD1. V shed 6 bases and J 4 bases; nucleotides not matched to a gene: 15. The CDR3 is 17 residues long. Per the germline V gene, CDR1 is MGHRA and CDR2 is YSYEKL. Here the CDR3 DNA reads TGCGCCAGCAGTCTAAAATCAGGGGGCGGTTTGGCAGATACGCAGTATTTT. Translated: CASSLKSGGGLADTQYF.

This clone was picked up a small number of times. The chain combines TRBV29-1 with TRBJ2-4, with TRBD1 identical over 7 bases. This CDR3 contains 13 residues. Trimming cost V 6 bases and J 3 bases; bases outside gene matches: 5. Germline CDR1 reads SQVTM; CDR2 reads ANQGSEA. DNA for the CDR3: TGCAGCGTAGGACAGGCAAACAAAAACATTCAGTACTTC. Amino acids: CSVGQANKNIQYF.

The table lists this clone with a count of one. The chain recombines TRBV6-1 with TRBJ2-7, with D perhaps TRBD2 (5 bases). The V gene lost 7 bases and the J gene lost 6 bases, with 22 bases spanning the gap. This CDR3 has 15 amino acids. CDR1 is MNHNS and CDR2 is SASEGT in the germline V gene. CDR3 residues: CASNPGPGSKAEQYF. CDR3 sequence (DNA): TGTGCCAGCAACCCGGGCCCGGGATCCAAGGCCGAGCAGTACTTC.

V and J are TRBV7-2 and TRBJ2-7; 7 bases line up with TRBD2. V trimming: 3 bases; J trimming: 3 bases; junction bases outside the gene matches: 8. The germline CDR1 and CDR2 sequences are SGHTA and FQGNSA. CDR3 length equals 15 residues. The CDR3 DNA reads as TGTGCCAGCAGCTTTAGCGGGCTGAGCCGCTACGAGCAGTACTTC. Translation: CASSFSGLSRYEQYF.

V usage is TRBV5-4 and J usage is TRBJ2-2, with TRBD2 as a possible D gene (7 bases). V shed 0 bases and J shed 7 bases, with 13 bases lying between them. Per germline, CDR1 SGHNT and CDR2 YYREEE (reference sequence). CDR3 size: 15 residues. The CDR3 here is CASSLGGGRVGELFF. The CDR3 region has the DNA TGTGCCAGCAGCTTGGGGGGGGGCCGCGTCGGGGAGCTGTTTTTT.

The chain couples TRBV6-1 to TRBJ2-7; TRBD1 matches at 9 bases. Germline V CDR1 and CDR2: MNHNS, SASEGT. V was clipped by 7 bases and J by 4 bases; unmatched bases: 11. The CDR3 loop spans 15 amino acids. CDR3 in DNA: TGTGCCAGCACCGAAACCGGGACAGGGTCTTACGAGCAGTACTTC. This translates into CASTETGTGSYEQYF.

This clone was seen a handful of times. The chain uses TRBV30 and TRBJ2-5; D possibly corresponds to TRBD1 (6 bases). CDR1 GTSNPN and CDR2 SVGIG come from the germline V gene (reference sequence). The CDR3 totals 13 residues. Trimming took 2 bases from V and 5 from J, leaving 12 bases between them. The CDR3 is CAWSFQGRETQYF. In nucleotides, the CDR3 is TGTGCCTGGAGTTTCCAGGGGCGGGAGACCCAGTACTTC.

The V and J genes are TRBV7-9 and TRBJ2-3; D may be TRBD2 (7 bases). Germline CDR1 SEHNR, CDR2 FQNEAQ (reference sequence). Between the trimmed V and J ends, which lost 1 base and 5 bases, there was a span of 13 bases. CDR3 length: 15 amino acids. For the CDR3, the DNA is TGTGCCAGCAGCTTAGAGGGGGGGCTGGGAGATACGCAGTATTTT. Translation: CASSLEGGLGDTQYF. Supplemented by reference TRBV7-9 and TRBJ2-3, the full variable domain reads DTGVSQNPRHKITKRGQNVTFRCDPISEHNRLYWYRQTLGQGPEFLTYFQNEAQLEKSRLLSDRFSAERPKGSFSTLEIQRTEQGDSAMYLCASSLEGGLGDTQYFGPGTRLTVL.

This clone was found a few times. The CDR3 nucleotides read TGTGCCAGCAGCTTTGCAGGGGAAGGAAAACTGTTTTTT. Translated, it gives CASSFAGEGKLFF. This chain uses TRBV7-6 with TRBJ1-4, with D tentatively TRBD1 (6 bases). Trimming shortened V by 3 bases and J by 10 bases, and 12 bases separated the two germline ends. Germline V gene lookup returns CDR1 SGHVS and CDR2 FNYEAQ. CDR3 length: 13 amino acids.

V is TRBV6-6 and J is TRBJ2-7; 7 nucleotides line up with TRBD1. After removal of 6 bases from V and 12 bases from J, the junction contained 14 bases not matched to a gene. The CDR3 extends over 13 amino acids. CDR1 and CDR2 (germline): MNHNY, SVGAGI (reference sequence). The CDR3, as DNA: TGTGCCAGCAGCCGGTCCCGACAGGGAATATCGTACTTC. This translates into CASSRSRQGISYF.

This clone was detected only a few times. The chain employs TRBV19 and TRBJ1-5; possibly TRBD1 for D (5 bases). This CDR3 is 13 amino acids long. Germline assignment: CDR1 LNHDA and CDR2 SQIVND (reference sequence). V was shortened by 6 bases and J by 5 bases, with 11 bases between the two germline ends. The CDR3 is CASSFRADQPQHF. The CDR3, as DNA: TGTGCCAGTAGCTTCAGGGCAGATCAGCCCCAGCATTTT. Full variable domain (missing parts from reference TRBV19 and TRBJ1-5): DGGITQSPKYLFRKEGQNVTLSCEQNLNHDAMYWYRQDPGQGLRLIYYSQIVNDFQKGDIAEGYSVSREKKESFPLTVTSAQKNPTAFYLCASSFRADQPQHFGDGTRLSIL.

The chain uses TRBV2 and TRBJ1-2; possibly TRBD1 for D (6 bases). The CDR3 covers 13 residues. Germline loops: CDR1 SNHLY, CDR2 FYNNEI. V was cut by 3 bases and J by 8 bases, with 13 bases left in between. In nucleotides, the CDR3 is TGTGCCAGCAGTGAGGGACATCTAGGGGGCTACACCTTC. The encoded protein is CASSEGHLGGYTF.

V is TRBV5-4 and J is TRBJ2-7, with TRBD2 as a possible D gene (6 bases). Trimming left V 4 bases short and J 11 bases short, with 19 bases between. CDR3 size: 13 residues. In germline, CDR1 is SGHNT, CDR2 YYREEE (reference sequence). This CDR3 is CASSLGDSREKYF. Written as DNA, the CDR3 is TGTGCCAGCAGCCTCGGGGACTCCCGCGAAAAGTACTTC.

V is TRBV5-4 and J is TRBJ2-7; TRBD1 might be the D (6 bases). This CDR3 contains 13 residues. Germline V gene data show CDR1 as SGHNT and CDR2 as YYREEE (reference sequence). V was cut by 0 bases and J by 6 bases, with 10 bases left in between. In nucleotides, the CDR3 is TGTGCCAGCAGCTTGGGAACAGGGAGCGAGCAGTACTTC. Its translation: CASSLGTGSEQYF.

The genes are TRBV2 and TRBJ2-7, with D perhaps matching TRBD1 (6 bases). The CDR3 totals 14 residues. Deletions cut 7 bases from V and 2 bases from J, with 15 bases between. CDR1 is SNHLY and CDR2 is FYNNEI in the germline V gene. The CDR3 is CASTRDTATYEQYF. CDR3 nucleotides: TGTGCCAGCACTCGGGACACAGCAACCTACGAGCAGTACTTC.

This clone was recorded only once. This chain joins TRBV30 and TRBJ2-3; TRBD2 agrees at 12 bases. The V gene end was trimmed by 2 bases and the J gene end by 4 bases; junction bases not matched to a gene: 7. The CDR3 spans 16 residues. The germline V gene encodes CDR1 GTSNPN and CDR2 SVGIG (reference sequence). CDR3 region: CAWSPLAGGWSDTQYF. CDR3 bases: TGTGCCTGGAGTCCCCTAGCGGGGGGGTGGTCAGATACGCAGTATTTT.

Turning to this clone: The sample holds other DNA sequences that translate to the same CDR3. This CDR3 reads CAWTGGYGYTF. The CDR3 region has the DNA TGTGCCTGGACAGGAGGCTATGGCTACACCTTC. This chain joins TRBV30 and TRBJ1-2; D uncertain. The CDR3 loop spans 11 amino acids. Germline V gives CDR1 GTSNPN, CDR2 SVGIG (reference sequence). Trimming stripped 4 bases from V and 4 bases from J, with 7 bases between.